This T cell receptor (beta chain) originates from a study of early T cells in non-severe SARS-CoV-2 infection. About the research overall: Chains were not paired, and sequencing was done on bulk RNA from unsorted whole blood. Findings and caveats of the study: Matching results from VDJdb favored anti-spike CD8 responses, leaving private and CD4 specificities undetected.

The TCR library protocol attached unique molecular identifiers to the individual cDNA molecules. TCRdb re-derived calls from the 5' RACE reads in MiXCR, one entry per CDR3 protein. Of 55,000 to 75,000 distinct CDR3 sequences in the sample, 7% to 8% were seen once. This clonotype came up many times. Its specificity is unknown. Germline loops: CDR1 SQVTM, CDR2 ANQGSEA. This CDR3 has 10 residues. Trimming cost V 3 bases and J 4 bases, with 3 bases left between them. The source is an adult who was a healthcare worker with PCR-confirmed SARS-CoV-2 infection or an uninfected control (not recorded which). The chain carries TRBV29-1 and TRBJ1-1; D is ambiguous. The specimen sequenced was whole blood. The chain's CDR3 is CSVEVTEAFF. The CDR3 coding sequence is TGCAGCGTTGAGGTCACTGAAGCTTTCTTT. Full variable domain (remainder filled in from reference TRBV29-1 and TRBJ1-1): SAVISQKPSRDICQRGTSLTIQCQVDSQVTMMFWYRQQPGQSLTLIATANQGSEATYESGFVIDKFPISRPNLTFSTLTVSNMSPEDSSIYLCSVEVTEAFFGQGTRLTVV.